This TCR beta chain was identified in a study of metastatic and nonmetastatic thyroid tumors. As for the study in general: The comparison covered peripheral blood and tumor or nodule tissue in malignant and benign thyroid patients. Broader study findings: Malignant thyroid tumors reportedly exceeded benign nodules significantly in TCR beta diversity, with the difference appearing in blood and tumor.

Each patient went into thyroid surgery without having received any treatment. Authors' analysis steps: What underpinned the distant-metastasis classifier for papillary thyroid cancer was the set of CDR3 differences across clinicopathological groups. From the PCR reads, TCRdb re-called clones with MiXCR. The V and J calls, along with clone size, are taken from TCRdb and not from the paper's own processing. Of about 93,000 clones in the sample, roughly 13% were seen once. The CDR3 runs to 13 residues. V was trimmed by 3 bases and J by 5 bases, leaving 10 bases between them. In this sample, this clone turned up many times. The antigen remains undetermined.

The gene calls are TRBV12-3 or TRBV12-4 and TRBJ2-5, with a tentative D call TRBD2 (5 bases). This receptor was taken from a female donor with papillary thyroid cancer or a benign thyroid nodule (not recorded which). Some clones in this sample may be carry-over from other donors' samples. Specimen: blood. CDR3 loop: CASSFGRRETQYF. The CDR3 DNA is TGTGCCAGCAGTTTTGGCAGGAGGGAGACCCAGTACTTC.